There are a few counts of the clone carrying this TCR beta chain. No antigen is known for it. Naive CD8 cells lacked CD45RO, underwent positive selection for CCR7 and left out terminally differentiated effector memory CD45RA+ cells. Repertoires were generated with immunoSEQ multiplex PCR, while TCRdb's copy carries only in-frame clones and drops some. The profile shows around 2,000,000 clones, about 95% of them singletons. CDR1 and CDR2 from the germline V gene are SGDLS and YYNGEE. V lost 6 bases, J lost 5 bases, and 14 bases lay in between. The CDR3 is 13 residues long. This entry comes from a study of shared clonotypes between healthy human individuals. Broader study findings: A handful of donors showed sharing of about 4.8% of naive CD4 clonotypes.

This clonotype was sampled from a man between 18 and 35 years old in good health. The gene calls are TRBV9 and TRBJ1-1; D is possibly TRBD1 (6 bases). The sample was naive CD8+ T cells sorted from blood. The CDR3 loop reads CASNAEGVTEAFF. The CDR3 DNA reads as TGTGCCAGCAACGCTGAGGGGGTAACTGAAGCTTTCTTT.